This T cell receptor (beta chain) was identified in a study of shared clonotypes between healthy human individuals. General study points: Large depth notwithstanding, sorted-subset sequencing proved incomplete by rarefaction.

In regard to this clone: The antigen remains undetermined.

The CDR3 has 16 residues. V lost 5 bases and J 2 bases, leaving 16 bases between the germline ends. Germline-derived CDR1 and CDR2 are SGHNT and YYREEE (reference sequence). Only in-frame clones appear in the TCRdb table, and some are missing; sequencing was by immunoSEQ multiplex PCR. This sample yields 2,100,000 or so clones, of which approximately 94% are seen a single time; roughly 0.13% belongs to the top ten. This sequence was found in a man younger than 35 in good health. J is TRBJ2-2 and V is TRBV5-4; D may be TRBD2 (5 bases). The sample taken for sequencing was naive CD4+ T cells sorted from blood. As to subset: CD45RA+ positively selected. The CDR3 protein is CASSSRTRGNTGELFF. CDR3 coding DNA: TGTGCCAGCAGTTCCCGGACCCGGGGAAACACCGGGGAGCTGTTTTTT. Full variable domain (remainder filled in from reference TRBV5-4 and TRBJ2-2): ETGVTQSPTHLIKTRGQQVTLRCSSQSGHNTVSWYQQALGQGPQFIFQYYREEENGRGNFPPRFSGLQFPNYSSELNVNALELDDSALYLCASSSRTRGNTGELFFGEGSRLTVL.